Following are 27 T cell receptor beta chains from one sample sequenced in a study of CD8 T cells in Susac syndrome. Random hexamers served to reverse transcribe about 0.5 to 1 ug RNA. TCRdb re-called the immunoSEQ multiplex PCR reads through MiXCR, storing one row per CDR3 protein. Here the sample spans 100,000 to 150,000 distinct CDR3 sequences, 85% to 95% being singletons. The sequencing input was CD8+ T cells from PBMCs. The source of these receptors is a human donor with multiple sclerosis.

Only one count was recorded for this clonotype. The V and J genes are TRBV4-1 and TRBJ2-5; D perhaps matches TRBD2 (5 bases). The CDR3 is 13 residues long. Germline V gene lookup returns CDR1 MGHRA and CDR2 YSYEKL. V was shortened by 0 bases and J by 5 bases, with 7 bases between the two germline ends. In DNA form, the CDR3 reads TGCGCCAGCAGCCAAGAACGAGGGGAGACCCAGTACTTC. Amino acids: CASSQERGETQYF.

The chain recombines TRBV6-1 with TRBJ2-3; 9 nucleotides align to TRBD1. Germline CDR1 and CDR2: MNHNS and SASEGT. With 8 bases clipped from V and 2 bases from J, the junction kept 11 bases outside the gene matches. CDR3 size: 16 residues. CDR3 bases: TGTGCCAGCGGGCTCGCCGGGACAGGGTACACAGATACGCAGTATTTT. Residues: CASGLAGTGYTDTQYF.

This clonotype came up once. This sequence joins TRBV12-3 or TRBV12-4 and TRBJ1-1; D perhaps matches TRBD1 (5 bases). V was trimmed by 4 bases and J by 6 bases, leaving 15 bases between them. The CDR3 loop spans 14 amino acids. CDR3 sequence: CASSSLEVGAEAFF. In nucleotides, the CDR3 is TGTGCCAGCAGTTCTTTAGAGGTGGGGGCTGAAGCTTTCTTT.

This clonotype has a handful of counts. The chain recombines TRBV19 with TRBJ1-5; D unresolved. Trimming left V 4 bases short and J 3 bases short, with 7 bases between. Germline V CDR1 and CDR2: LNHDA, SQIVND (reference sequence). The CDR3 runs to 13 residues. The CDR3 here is CASSTSLNQPQHF. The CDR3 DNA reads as TGTGCCAGTAGTACCAGCCTCAATCAGCCCCAGCATTTT.

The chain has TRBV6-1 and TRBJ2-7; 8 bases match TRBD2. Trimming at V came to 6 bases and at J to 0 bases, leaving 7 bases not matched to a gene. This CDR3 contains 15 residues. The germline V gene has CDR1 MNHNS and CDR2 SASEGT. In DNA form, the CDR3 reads TGTGCCAGCAGCGCCCCGAGCGGGAGCTCCTACGAGCAGTACGTC. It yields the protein CASSAPSGSSYEQYV.

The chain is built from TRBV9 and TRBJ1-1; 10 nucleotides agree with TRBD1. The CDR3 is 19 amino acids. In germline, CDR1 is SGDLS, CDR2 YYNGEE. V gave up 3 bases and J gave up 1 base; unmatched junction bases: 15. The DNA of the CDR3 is TGTGCCAGCAGCGAATCCACCGGGACAGGGGACGTAAAGAACACTGAAGCTTTCTTT. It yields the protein CASSESTGTGDVKNTEAFF.

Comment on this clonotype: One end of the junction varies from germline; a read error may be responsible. CDR3 amino acids: CASNLDRAKNTGELFF. CDR3 sequence (DNA): TGCGCCAGCAACTTGGACAGGGCTAAGAACACCGGGGAGCTGTTTTTT. The chain couples TRBV5-1 to TRBJ2-2; TRBD1 agrees at 8 bases. The CDR3 sequence is 16 residues long. The germline V gene has CDR1 SGHRS and CDR2 YFSETQ.

For the CDR3, the DNA is TGTGCCAGCAGCGGCAGACCGGATGAGCAGTTCTTC. It codes for CASSGRPDEQFF. The gene calls are TRBV9 and TRBJ2-1; D is unresolved. Germline-derived CDR1 and CDR2 are SGDLS and YYNGEE. V was clipped by 3 bases and J by 8 bases, with 9 bases between them. The CDR3 is made up of 12 amino acids.

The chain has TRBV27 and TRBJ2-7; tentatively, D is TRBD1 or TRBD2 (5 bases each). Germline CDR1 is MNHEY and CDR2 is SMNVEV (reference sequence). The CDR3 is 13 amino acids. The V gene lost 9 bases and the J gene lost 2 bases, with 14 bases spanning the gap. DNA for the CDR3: TGTGCCAGTGGATCGGGGCCTACCTACGAGCAGTACTTC. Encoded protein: CASGSGPTYEQYF.

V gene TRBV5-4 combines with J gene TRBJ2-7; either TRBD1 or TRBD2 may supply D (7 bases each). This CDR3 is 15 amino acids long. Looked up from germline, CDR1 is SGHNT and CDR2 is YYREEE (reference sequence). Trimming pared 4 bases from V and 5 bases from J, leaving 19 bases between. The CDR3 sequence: CASSQTGRGIHEQYF. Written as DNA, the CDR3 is TGTGCCAGCAGCCAGACAGGGAGGGGAATCCACGAGCAGTACTTC.

The CDR3 region is CASSLVYWAGGAVNEQFF. The CDR3 DNA follows: TGCGCCAGCAGCTTGGTTTATTGGGCGGGAGGTGCGGTCAATGAGCAGTTCTTC. The chain uses TRBV5-1 and TRBJ2-1; 8 nucleotides line up with TRBD2. CDR3 length: 18 residues. With 0 bases clipped from V and 6 bases from J, the junction kept 14 bases outside the gene matches. Germline assignment: CDR1 SGHRS and CDR2 YFSETQ.

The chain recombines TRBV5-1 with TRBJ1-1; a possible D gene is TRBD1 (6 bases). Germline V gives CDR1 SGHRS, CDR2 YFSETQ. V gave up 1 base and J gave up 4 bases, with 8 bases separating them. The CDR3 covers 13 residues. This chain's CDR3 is CASSLNRATEAFF. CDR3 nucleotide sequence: TGCGCCAGCAGCTTGAACAGGGCCACTGAAGCTTTCTTT.

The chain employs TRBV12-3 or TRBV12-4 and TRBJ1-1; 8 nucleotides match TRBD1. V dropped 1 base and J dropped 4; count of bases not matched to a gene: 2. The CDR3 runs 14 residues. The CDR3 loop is CASSLGRGPTEAFF. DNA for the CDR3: TGTGCCAGCAGTTTAGGCAGGGGGCCCACTGAAGCTTTCTTT.

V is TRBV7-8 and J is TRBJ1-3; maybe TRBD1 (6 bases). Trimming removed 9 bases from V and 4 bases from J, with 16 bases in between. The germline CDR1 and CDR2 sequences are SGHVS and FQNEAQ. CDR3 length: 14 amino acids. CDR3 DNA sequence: TGTGCCAGTACCTCCAGGGGCCTCGGAAACACCATATATTTT. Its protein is CASTSRGLGNTIYF.

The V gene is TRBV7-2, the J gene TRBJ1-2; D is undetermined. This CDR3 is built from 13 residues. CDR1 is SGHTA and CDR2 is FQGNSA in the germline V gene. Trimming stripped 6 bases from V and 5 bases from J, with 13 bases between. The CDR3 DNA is TGTGCCAGCAGGGTAGGGCGACCTTATGGCTACACCTTC. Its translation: CASRVGRPYGYTF.

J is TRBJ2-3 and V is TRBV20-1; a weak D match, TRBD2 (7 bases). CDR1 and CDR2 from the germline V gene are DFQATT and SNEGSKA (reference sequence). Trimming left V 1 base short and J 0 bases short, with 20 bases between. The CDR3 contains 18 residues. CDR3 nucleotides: TGCAGTGCTAGAGGGAGGTACTTCGGGGGGCGAAGCACAGATACGCAGTATTTT. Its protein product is CSARGRYFGGRSTDTQYF.

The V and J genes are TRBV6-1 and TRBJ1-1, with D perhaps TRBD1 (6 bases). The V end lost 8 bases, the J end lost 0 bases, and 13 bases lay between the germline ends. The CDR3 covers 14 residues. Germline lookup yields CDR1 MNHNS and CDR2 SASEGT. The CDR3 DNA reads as TGTGCCAGCTACAGGGTTCCCCTGAACACTGAAGCTTTCTTT. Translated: CASYRVPLNTEAFF.

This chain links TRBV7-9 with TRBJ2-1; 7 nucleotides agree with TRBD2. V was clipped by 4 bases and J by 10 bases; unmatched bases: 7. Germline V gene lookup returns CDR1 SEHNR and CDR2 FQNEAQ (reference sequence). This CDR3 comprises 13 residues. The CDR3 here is CASSYGRVAEQFF. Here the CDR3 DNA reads TGTGCCAGCAGCTATGGGAGGGTTGCGGAGCAGTTCTTC.

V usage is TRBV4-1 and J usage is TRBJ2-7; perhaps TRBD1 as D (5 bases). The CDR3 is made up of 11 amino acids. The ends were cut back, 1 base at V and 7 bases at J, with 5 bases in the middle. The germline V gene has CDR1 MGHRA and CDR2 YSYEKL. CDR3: CASSQGTEQYF. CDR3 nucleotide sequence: TGCGCCAGCAGCCAAGGGACAGAGCAGTACTTC.

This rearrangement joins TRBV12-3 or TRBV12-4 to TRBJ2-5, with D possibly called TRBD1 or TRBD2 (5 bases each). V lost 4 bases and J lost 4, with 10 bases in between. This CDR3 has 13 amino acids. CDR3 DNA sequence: TGTGCCAGCAGTTGGGTGAGGGGAGAGACCCAGTACTTC. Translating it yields CASSWVRGETQYF.

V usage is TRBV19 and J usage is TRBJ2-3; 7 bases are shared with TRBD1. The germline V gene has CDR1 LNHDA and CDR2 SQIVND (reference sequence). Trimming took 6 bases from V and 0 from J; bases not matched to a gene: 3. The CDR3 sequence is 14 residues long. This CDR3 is CASRDRRSTDTQYF. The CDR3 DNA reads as TGTGCCAGTAGGGACAGGAGGAGCACAGATACGCAGTATTTT. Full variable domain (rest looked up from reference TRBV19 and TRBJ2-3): DGGITQSPKYLFRKEGQNVTLSCEQNLNHDAMYWYRQDPGQGLRLIYYSQIVNDFQKGDIAEGYSVSREKKESFPLTVTSAQKNPTAFYLCASRDRRSTDTQYFGPGTRLTVL.

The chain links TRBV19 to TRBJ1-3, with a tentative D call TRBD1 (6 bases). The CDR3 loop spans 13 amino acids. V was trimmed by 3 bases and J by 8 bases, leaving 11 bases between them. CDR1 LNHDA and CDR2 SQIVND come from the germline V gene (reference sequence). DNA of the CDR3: TGTGCCAGTAGTATCGTGTGGACAGACACCATATATTTT. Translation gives CASSIVWTDTIYF.

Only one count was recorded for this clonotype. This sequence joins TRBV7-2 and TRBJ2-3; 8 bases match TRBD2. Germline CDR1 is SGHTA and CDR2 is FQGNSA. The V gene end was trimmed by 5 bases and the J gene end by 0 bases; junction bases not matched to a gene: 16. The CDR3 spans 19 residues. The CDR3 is CASSRLGSGSPTSTDTQYF. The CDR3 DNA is TGTGCCAGCAGCCGCCTGGGGAGCGGGAGCCCCACTAGCACAGATACGCAGTATTTT. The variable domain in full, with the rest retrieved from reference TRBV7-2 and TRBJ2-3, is GAGVSQSPSNKVTEKGKDVELRCDPISGHTALYWYRQSLGQGLEFLIYFQGNSAPDKSGLPSDRFSAERTGGSVSTLTIQRTQQEDSAVYLCASSRLGSGSPTSTDTQYFGPGTRLTVL.

Here the CDR3 reads CASRTTSRSYEQYF. The CDR3 coding sequence is TGTGCCAGCAGAACAACGAGTCGCTCCTACGAGCAGTACTTC. This chain connects TRBV13 to TRBJ2-7; D unclear. This CDR3 region has 14 residues. Germline CDR1 is PRHDT and CDR2 is FYEKMQ (reference sequence). V gave up 6 bases and J gave up 0 bases, with 12 bases separating them.

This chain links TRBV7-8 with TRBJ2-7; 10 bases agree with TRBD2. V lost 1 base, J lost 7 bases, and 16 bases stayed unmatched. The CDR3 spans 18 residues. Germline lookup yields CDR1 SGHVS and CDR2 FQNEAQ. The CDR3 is CASSLVAGGVSLSKEQYV. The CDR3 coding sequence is TGTGCCAGCAGCTTAGTAGCGGGAGGAGTATCTCTCTCTAAGGAGCAGTACGTC.

CDR3 nucleotides: TGTGCCAGCAGTCGCACAAGGAATAATGAAAAACTGTTTTTT. Its protein is CASSRTRNNEKLFF. This rearrangement joins TRBV6-2 or TRBV6-3 to TRBJ1-4; no reliable D call. This CDR3 has 14 amino acids. Germline CDR1 MNHEY, CDR2 SVGEGT. With 5 bases removed from V and 4 bases from J, the gap between germline ends came to 11 bases.

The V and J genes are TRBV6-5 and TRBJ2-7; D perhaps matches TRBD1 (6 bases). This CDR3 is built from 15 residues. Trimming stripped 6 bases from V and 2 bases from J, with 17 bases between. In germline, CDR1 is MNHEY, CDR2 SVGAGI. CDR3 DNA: TGTGCCAGCAGCCTAGGCGGCAGGGGAACCTACGAGCAGTACTTC. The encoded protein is CASSLGGRGTYEQYF.